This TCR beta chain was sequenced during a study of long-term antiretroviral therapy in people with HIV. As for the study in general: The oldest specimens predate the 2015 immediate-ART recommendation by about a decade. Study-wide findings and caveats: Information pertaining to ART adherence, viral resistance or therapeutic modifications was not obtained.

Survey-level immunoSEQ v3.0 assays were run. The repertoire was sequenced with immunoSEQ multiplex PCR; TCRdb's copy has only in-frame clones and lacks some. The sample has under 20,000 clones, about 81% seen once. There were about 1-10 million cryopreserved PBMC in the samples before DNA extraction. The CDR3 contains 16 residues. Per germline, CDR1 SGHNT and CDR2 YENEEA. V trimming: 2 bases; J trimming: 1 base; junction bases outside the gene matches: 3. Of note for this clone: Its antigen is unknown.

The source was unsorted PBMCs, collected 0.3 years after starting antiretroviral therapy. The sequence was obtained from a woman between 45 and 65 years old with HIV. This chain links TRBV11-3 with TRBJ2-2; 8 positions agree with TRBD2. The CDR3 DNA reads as TGTGCCAGCAGCTTAAGGCTAGCGGGGAACACCGGGGAGCTGTTTTTT. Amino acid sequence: CASSLRLAGNTGELFF.